This TCR beta chain was recovered during a study of blood T cell repertoires in COVID-19. Study-level background: T cells, B-cell-depleted T cells, or PBMCs provided the cDNA or gDNA that served as material.

The germline CDR1 and CDR2 sequences are SEHNR and FQNEAQ (reference sequence). The V and J ends lost 5 bases and 2 bases respectively, with 15 bases between them. This CDR3 contains 15 residues. Repertoires were generated with immunoSEQ multiplex PCR, while TCRdb's copy carries only in-frame clones and drops some. The sample holds about 130,000 clones, about four fifths seen once. Participant ages covered about 18 to 95 years across 24 US areas. Cohorts were determined from participant-reported clinical history. What was sequenced was PBMCs or T cells enriched from blood (not recorded which). V gene TRBV7-9 combines with J gene TRBJ1-1; no reliable D call. The TCR was taken from a man between 50 and 59 years old who had recovered from COVID-19. CDR3 sequence reads: CASSLPRGTNTEAFF. DNA of the CDR3: TGTGCCAGCAGCCTCCCCCGGGGAACAAACACTGAAGCTTTCTTT.